This T cell receptor beta chain was captured in a study of CD8+CD57+ T cells in acquired aplastic anemia. The sample holds many counts of this clonotype. Genomic DNA, serving as template, underwent TCR beta VDJ and CDR3 profiling. TCRdb re-derived calls from the reads in MiXCR, one entry per CDR3 protein. Among around 120,000 distinct CDR3 sequences listed, almost 40% were seen once. The germline V gene has CDR1 DFQATT and CDR2 SNEGSKA (reference sequence). V lost 5 bases and J 3 bases, leaving 23 bases between the germline ends. The CDR3 has 16 residues. Patients selected for sequencing had displayed CD8+CD57+ cell expansion by flow cytometry.

The TCR comes from a human donor with aplastic anemia. The V call is TRBV20-1, the J call TRBJ2-7; the D gene is possibly TRBD2 (5 bases). The sample comprised sorted CD4+, CD8+, or CD8+CD57+ T cells (not recorded which) from PBMCs. This CDR3 reads CSAPPSATGRIYEQYF. CDR3 coding DNA: TGCAGTGCTCCTCCCTCAGCGACGGGGAGAATCTACGAGCAGTACTTC.